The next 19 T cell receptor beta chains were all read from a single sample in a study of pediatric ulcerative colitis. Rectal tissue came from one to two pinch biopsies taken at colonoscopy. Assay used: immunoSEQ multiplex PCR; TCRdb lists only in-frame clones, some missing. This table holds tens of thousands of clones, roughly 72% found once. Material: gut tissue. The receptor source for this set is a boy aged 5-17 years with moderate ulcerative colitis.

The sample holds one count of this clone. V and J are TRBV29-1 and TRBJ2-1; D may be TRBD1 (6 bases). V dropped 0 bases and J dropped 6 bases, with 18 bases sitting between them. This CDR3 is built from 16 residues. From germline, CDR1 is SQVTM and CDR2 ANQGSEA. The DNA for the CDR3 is TGCAGCGTTGAAGAATCGGGCAGGGGAGCTCGCAATGAGCAGTTCTTC. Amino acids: CSVEESGRGARNEQFF.

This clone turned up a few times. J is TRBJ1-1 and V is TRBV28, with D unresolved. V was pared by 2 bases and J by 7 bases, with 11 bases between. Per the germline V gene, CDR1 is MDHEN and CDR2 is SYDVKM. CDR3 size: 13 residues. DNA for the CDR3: TGTGCCAGCAGTTTAATTCAGGTTGGTGAAGCTTTCTTT. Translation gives CASSLIQVGEAFF. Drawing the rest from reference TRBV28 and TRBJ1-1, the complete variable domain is DVKVTQSSRYLVKRTGEKVFLECVQDMDHENMFWYRQDPGLGLRLIYFSYDVKMKEKGDIPEGYSVSREKKERFSLILESASTNQTSMYLCASSLIQVGEAFFGQGTRLTVV.

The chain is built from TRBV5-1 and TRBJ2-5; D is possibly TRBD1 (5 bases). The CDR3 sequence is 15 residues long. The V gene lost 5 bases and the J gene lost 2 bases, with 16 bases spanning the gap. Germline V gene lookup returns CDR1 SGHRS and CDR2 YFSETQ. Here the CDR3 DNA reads TGCGCCAGCAGGGAAGTTGGGGCAGCTCAAGAGACCCAGTACTTC. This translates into CASREVGAAQETQYF.

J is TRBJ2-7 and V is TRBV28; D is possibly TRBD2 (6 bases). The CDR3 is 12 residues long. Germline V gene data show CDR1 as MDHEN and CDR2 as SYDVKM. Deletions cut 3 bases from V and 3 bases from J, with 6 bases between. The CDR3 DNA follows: TGTGCCAGCAGTTTTAGCGGCTACGAGCAGTACTTC. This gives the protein CASSFSGYEQYF.

The CDR3 nucleotides read TGCACCAGCAGCCAACGGTGGGAACTTTACGAGCAGTACTTC. Its protein product is CTSSQRWELYEQYF. The gene calls are TRBV1 and TRBJ2-7. TRBV1 is a pseudogene segment. This CDR3 has 14 residues.

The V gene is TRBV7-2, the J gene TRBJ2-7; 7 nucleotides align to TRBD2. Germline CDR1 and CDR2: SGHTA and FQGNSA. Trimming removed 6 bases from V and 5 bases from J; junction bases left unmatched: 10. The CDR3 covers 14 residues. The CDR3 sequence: CASRPGGLVNEQYF. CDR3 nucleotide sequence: TGTGCCAGCAGACCCGGGGGGTTGGTTAACGAGCAGTACTTC.

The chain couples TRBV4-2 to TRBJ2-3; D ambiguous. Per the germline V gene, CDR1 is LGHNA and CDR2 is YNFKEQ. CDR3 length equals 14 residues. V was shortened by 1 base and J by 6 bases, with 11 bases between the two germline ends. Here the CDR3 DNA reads TGTGCCAGCAGCCAAGTATTGTTAGGGGATACGCAGTATTTT. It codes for CASSQVLLGDTQYF.

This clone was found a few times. This CDR3 is CASRRQNSPLHF. The CDR3 region has the DNA TGTGCCAGCAGACGACAGAATTCACCCCTCCACTTT. V is TRBV6-1 and J is TRBJ1-6, with a tentative D call TRBD1 (5 bases). The ends were cut back, 6 bases at V and 7 bases at J, with 7 bases in the middle. CDR3 length: 12 residues. The germline V gene has CDR1 MNHNS and CDR2 SASEGT.

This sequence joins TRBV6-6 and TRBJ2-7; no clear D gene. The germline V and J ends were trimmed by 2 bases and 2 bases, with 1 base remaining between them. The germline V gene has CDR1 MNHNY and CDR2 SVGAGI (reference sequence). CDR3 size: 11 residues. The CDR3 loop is CASSYAYEQYF. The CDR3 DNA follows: TGTGCCAGCAGTTACGCCTACGAGCAGTACTTC.

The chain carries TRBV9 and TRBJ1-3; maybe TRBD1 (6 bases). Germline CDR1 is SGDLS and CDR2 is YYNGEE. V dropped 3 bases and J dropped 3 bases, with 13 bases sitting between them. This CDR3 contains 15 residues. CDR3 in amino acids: CASSAAGGNGNTIYF. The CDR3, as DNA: TGTGCCAGCAGCGCTGCCGGGGGCAATGGAAACACCATATATTTT.

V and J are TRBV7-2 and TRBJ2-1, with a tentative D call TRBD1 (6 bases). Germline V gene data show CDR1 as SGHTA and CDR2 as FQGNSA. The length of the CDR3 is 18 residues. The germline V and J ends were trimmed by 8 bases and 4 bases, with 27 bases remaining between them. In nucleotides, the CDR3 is TGTGCCAGCCTGTCCCCGCAGGGGACCATCCTACTATACAATGAGCAGTTCTTC. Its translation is CASLSPQGTILLYNEQFF.

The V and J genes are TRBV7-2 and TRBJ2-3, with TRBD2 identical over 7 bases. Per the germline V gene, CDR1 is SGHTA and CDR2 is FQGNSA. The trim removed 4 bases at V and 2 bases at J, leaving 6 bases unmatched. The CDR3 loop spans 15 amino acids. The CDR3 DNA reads TGTGCCAGCAGCTACGGGACTACCTCCACAGATACGCAGTATTTT. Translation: CASSYGTTSTDTQYF.

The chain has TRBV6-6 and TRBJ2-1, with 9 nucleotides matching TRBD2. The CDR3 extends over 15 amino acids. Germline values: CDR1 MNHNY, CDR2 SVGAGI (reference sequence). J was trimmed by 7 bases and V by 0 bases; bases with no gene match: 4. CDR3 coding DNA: TGTGCCAGCAGTTACTCGGCGGGAGGGAAGAATGAGCAGTTCTTC. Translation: CASSYSAGGKNEQFF.

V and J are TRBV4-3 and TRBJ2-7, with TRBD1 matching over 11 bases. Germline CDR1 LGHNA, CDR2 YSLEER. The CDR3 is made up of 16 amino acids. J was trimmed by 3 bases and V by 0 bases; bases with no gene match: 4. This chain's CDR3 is CASSQEGGTGGYEQYF. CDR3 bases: TGCGCCAGCAGCCAAGAAGGTGGGACAGGGGGCTACGAGCAGTACTTC.

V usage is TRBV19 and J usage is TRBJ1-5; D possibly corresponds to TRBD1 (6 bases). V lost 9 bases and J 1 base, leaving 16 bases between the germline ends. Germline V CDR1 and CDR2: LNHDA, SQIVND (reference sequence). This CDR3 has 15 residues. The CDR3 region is CASRTHRASNQPQHF. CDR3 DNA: TGTGCCAGCCGAACCCACAGGGCGAGCAATCAGCCCCAGCATTTT.

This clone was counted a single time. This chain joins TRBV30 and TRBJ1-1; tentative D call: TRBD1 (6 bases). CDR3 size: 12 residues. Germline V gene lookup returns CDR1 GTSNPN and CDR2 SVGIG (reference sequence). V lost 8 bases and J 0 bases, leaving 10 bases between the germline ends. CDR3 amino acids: CAGDILNTEAFF. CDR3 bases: TGTGCCGGGGACATTTTGAACACTGAAGCTTTCTTT.

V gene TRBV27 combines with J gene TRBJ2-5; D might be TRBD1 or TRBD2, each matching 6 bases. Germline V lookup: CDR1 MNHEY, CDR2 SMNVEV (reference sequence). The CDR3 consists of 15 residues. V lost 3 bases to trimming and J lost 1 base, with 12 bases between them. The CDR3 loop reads CASSLGTGAQETQYF. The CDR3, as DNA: TGTGCCAGCAGTTTGGGGACGGGGGCCCAAGAGACCCAGTACTTC.

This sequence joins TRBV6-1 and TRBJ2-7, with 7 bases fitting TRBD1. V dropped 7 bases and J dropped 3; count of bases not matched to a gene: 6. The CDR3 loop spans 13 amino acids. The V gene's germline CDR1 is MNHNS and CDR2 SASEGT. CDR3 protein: CASTRDRRYEQYF. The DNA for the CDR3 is TGTGCCAGCACCCGGGACAGACGCTACGAGCAGTACTTC.

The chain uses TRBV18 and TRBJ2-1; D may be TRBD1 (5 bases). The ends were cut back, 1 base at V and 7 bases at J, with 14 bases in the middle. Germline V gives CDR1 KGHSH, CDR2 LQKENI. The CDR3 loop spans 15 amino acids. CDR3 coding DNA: TGTGCCAGCTCACCACTGATGAGTGGGGCTAATGAGCAGTTCTTC. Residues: CASSPLMSGANEQFF.